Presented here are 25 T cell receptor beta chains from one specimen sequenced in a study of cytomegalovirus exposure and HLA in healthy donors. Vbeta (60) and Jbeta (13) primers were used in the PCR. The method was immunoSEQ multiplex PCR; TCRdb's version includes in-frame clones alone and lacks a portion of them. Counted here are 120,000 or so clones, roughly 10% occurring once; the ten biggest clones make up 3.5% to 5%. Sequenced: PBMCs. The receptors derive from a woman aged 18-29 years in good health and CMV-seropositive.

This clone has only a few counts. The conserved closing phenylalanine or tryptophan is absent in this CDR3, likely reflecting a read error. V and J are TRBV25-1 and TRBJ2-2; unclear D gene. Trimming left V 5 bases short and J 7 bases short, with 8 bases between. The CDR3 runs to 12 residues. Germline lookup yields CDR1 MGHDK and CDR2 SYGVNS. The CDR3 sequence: CASSFRDGELFS. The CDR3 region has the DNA TGTGCCAGCAGTTTTAGAGACGGGGAGCTGTTTTCT.

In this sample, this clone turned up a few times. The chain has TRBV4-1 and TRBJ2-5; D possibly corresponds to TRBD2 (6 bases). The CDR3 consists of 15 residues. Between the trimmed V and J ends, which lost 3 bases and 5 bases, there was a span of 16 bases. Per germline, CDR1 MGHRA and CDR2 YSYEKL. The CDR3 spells CASSQGVTRGETQYF. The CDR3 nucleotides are TGCGCCAGCAGCCAGGGGGTCACACGGGGGGAGACCCAGTACTTC.

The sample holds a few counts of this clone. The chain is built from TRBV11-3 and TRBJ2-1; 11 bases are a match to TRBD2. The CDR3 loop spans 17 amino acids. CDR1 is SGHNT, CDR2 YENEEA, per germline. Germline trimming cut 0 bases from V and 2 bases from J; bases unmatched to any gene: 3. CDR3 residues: CASSLDLAGGAYNEQFF. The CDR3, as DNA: TGTGCCAGCAGCTTAGATTTAGCGGGAGGGGCCTACAATGAGCAGTTCTTC. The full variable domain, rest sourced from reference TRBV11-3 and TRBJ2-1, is EAGVVQSPRYKIIEKKQPVAFWCNPISGHNTLYWYLQNLGQGPELLIRYENEEAVDDSQLPKDRFSAERLKGVDSTLKIQPAELGDSAVYLCASSLDLAGGAYNEQFFGPGTRLTVL.

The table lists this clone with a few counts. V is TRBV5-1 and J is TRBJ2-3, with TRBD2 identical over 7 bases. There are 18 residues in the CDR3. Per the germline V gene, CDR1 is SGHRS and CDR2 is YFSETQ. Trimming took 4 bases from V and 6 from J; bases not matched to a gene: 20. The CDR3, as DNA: TGCGCCAGCAGCCCCTACACCCAACTAGCGCCAATCCCTGATACGCAGTATTTT. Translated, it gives CASSPYTQLAPIPDTQYF.

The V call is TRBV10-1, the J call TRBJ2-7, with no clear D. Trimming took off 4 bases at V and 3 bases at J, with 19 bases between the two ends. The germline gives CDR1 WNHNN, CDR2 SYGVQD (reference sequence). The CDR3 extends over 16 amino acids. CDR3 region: CASSVPRILTLYEQYF. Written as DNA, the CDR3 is TGCGCCAGCAGTGTCCCCCGAATACTTACTCTCTACGAGCAGTACTTC.

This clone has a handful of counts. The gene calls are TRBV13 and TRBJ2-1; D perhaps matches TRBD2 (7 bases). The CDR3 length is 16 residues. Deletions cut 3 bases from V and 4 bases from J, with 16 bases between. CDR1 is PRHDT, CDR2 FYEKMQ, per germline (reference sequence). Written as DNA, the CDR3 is TGTGCCAGCAGCTTGGGGGCGGGAGAAGCTTACAATGAGCAGTTCTTC. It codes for CASSLGAGEAYNEQFF. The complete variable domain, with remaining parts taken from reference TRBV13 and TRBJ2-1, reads AAGVIQSPRHLIKEKRETATLKCYPIPRHDTVYWYQQGPGQDPQFLISFYEKMQSDKGSIPDRFSAQQFSDYHSELNMSSLELGDSALYFCASSLGAGEAYNEQFFGPGTRLTVL.

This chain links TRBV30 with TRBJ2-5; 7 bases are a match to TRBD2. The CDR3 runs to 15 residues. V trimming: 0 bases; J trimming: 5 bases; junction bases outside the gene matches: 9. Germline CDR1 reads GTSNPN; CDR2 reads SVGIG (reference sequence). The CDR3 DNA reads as TGTGCCTGGAGTGTCCCAAATTGGGGAGGGGAGACCCAGTACTTC. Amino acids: CAWSVPNWGGETQYF.

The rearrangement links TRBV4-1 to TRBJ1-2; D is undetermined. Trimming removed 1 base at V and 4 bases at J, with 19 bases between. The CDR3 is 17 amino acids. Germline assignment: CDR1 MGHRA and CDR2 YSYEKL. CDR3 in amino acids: CASSQGAGESLGYGYTF. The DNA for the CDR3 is TGCGCCAGCAGCCAAGGCGCCGGGGAATCCCTCGGCTATGGCTACACCTTC.

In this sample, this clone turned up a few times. The CDR3 reads CASKEAEEWRKLFF. CDR3 in DNA: TGTGCCAGCAAAGAAGCGGAGGAATGGAGAAAACTGTTTTTT. The chain carries TRBV28 and TRBJ1-4; D remains unclear. CDR3 length: 14 residues. The germline V gene has CDR1 MDHEN and CDR2 SYDVKM. Trimming shortened V by 7 bases and J by 10 bases, and 19 bases separated the two germline ends.

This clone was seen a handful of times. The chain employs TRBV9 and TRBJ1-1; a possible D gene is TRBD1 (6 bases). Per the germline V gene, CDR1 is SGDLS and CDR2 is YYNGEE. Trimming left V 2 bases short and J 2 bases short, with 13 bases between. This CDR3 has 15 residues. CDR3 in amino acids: CASSVSGRGNTEAFF. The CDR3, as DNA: TGTGCCAGCAGCGTTTCTGGCAGGGGAAACACTGAAGCTTTCTTT.

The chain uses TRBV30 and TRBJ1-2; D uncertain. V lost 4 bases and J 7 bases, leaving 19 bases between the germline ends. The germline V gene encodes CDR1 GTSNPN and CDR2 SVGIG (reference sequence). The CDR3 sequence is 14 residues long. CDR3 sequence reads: CAWTEYTGRSGYTF. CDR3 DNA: TGTGCCTGGACCGAGTACACGGGAAGGTCTGGCTACACCTTC. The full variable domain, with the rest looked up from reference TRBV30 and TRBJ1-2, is SQTIHQWPATLVQPVGSPLSLECTVEGTSNPNLYWYRQAAGRGLQLLFYSVGIGQISSEVPQNLSASRPQDRQFILSSKKLLLSDSGFYLCAWTEYTGRSGYTFGSGTRLTVV.

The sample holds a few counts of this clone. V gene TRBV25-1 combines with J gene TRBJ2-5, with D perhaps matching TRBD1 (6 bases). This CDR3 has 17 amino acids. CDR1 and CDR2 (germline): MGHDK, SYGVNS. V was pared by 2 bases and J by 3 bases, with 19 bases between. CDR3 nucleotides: TGTGCCAGCAGTGAAAATGGAAACAGGGTGGGAGAAGAGACCCAGTACTTC. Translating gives CASSENGNRVGEETQYF.

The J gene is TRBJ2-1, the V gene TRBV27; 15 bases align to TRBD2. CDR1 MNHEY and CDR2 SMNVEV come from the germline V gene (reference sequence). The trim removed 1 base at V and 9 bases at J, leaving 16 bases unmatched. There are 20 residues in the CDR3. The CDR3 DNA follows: TGTGCCAGCAGTTTATTGGTTTATCTCTCCGGGACTAGCGGGAGGTTTGAGCAGTTCTTC. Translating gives CASSLLVYLSGTSGRFEQFF.

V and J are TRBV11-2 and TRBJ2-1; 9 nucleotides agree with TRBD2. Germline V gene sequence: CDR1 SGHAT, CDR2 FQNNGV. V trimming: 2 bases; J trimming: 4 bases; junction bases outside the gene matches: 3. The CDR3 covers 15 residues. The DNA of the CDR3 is TGTGCCAGCAGCTTAAGCGGGAGGCAATACAATGAGCAGTTCTTC. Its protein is CASSLSGRQYNEQFF.

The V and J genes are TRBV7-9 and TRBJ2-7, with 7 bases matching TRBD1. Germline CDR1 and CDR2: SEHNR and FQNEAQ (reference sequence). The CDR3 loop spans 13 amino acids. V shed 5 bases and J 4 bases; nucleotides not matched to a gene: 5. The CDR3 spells CASSLTGTYEQYF. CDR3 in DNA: TGTGCCAGCAGCCTGACAGGGACGTACGAGCAGTACTTC.

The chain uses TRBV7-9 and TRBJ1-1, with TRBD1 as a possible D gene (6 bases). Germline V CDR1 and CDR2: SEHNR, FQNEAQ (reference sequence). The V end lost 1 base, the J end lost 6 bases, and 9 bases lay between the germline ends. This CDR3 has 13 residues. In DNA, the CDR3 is TGTGCCAGCAGCTTAGGAGGGGGAGCTGAAGCTTTCTTT. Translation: CASSLGGGAEAFF.

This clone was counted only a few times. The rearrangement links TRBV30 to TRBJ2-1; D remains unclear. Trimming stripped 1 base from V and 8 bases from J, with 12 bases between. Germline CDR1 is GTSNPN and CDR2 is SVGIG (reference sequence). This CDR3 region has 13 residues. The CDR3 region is CAWSGPPADEQFF. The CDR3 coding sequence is TGTGCCTGGAGTGGTCCCCCGGCGGATGAGCAGTTCTTC.

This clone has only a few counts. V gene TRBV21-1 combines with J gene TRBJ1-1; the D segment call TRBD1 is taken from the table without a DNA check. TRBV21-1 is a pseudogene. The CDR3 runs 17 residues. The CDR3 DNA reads TGTGCCAGCAGTAAAAAGTCGGGACACAAGGAGAACACTGAAGCTTTCTTT. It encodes CASSKKSGHKENTEAFF.

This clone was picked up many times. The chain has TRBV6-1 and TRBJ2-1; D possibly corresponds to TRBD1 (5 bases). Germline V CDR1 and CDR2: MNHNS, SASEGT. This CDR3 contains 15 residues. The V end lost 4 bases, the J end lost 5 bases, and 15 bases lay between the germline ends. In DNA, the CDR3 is TGTGCCAGCAGTGTCTGGCCTGGGGCCCACAATGAGCAGTTCTTC. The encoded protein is CASSVWPGAHNEQFF.

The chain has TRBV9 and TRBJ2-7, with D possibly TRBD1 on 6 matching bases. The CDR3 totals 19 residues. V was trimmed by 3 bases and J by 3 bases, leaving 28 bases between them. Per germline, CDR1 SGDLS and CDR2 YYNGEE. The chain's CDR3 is CASSASRTDQGRGYYEQYF. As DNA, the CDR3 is TGTGCCAGCAGCGCATCACGAACCGATCAGGGCAGGGGCTACTACGAGCAGTACTTC.

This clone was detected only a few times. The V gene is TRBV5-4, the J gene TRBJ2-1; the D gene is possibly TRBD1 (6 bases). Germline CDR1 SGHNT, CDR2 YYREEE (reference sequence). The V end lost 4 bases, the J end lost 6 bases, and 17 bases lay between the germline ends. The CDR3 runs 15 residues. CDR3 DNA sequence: TGTGCCAGCAGCCTTCAGGGGATTTATTCCAATGAGCAGTTCTTC. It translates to CASSLQGIYSNEQFF.

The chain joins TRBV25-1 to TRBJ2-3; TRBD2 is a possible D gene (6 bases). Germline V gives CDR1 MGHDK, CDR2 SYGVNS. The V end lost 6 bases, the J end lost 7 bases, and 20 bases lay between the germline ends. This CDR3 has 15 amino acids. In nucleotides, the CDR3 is TGTGCCAGCAGCGCCGGGACTCCCGGTTTAAATACGCAGTATTTT. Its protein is CASSAGTPGLNTQYF.

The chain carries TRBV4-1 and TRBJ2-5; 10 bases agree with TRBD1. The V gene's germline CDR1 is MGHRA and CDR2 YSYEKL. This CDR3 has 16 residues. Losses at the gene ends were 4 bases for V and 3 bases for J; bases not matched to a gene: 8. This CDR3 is CASSPRDRGYEETQYF. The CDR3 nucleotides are TGCGCCAGCAGCCCCCGGGACAGGGGTTACGAAGAGACCCAGTACTTC.

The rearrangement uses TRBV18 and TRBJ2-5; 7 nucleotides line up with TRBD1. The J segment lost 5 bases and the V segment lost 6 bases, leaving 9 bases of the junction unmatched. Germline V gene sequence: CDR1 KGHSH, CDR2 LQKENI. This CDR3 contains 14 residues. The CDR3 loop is CASSEGAYAETQYF. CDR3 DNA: TGTGCCAGCTCTGAGGGGGCATATGCGGAGACCCAGTACTTC.

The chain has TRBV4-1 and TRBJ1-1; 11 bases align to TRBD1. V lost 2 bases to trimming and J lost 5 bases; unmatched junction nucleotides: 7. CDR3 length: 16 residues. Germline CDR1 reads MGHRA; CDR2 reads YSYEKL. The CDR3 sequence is CASSQYTGQGATEAFF. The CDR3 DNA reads TGCGCCAGCAGCCAATATACTGGACAGGGGGCGACTGAAGCTTTCTTT.